These 8 T cell receptor beta chains came from one sample sequenced in a study of cytomegalovirus exposure and HLA in healthy donors. PCR used 60 Vbeta primers and 13 Jbeta primers. Using immunoSEQ multiplex PCR, the repertoire was profiled, and TCRdb retains in-frame clones only, with some absent. The sample includes more than 95,000 clones, about 80% seen only once; the top ten take 3.6%. The specimen sequenced was PBMCs. All receptors come from a middle-aged man in good health and CMV-seronegative.

The rearrangement joins TRBV5-5 to TRBJ1-6, with 9 bases lining up with TRBD1. The CDR3 runs to 15 residues. Per germline, CDR1 SGHKS and CDR2 YYEKEE (reference sequence). V trimming: 4 bases; J trimming: 8 bases; junction bases outside the gene matches: 7. The CDR3: CASSPPGQGHSPLHF. CDR3 nucleotides: TGTGCCAGCAGCCCCCCGGGACAGGGTCATTCACCCCTCCACTTT.

The CDR3 coding sequence is TGTGCCAGCAGCCGGACAGCCCTACGAGTGCAGTACTTC. As protein: CASSRTALRVQYF. The chain employs TRBV6-5 and TRBJ2-5; D perhaps matches TRBD1 (6 bases). The CDR3 has 13 amino acids. The V and J ends lost 6 bases and 11 bases respectively, with 19 bases between them. In germline, CDR1 is MNHEY, CDR2 SVGAGI.

The chain recombines TRBV7-9 with TRBJ2-7; 7 nucleotides line up with TRBD1. Germline V CDR1 and CDR2: SEHNR, FQNEAQ (reference sequence). The CDR3 consists of 13 residues. V gave up 8 bases and J gave up 0 bases; unmatched junction bases: 4. DNA of the CDR3: TGTGCCAGCCGGACAGGAAGCTCCTACGAGCAGTACTTC. The encoded protein is CASRTGSSYEQYF.

The V and J genes are TRBV10-3 and TRBJ1-1; no definite D call. The CDR3 is 17 residues long. The germline V gene encodes CDR1 ENHRY and CDR2 SYGVKD. V was shortened by 4 bases and J by 1 base, with 19 bases between the two germline ends. CDR3 DNA: TGTGCCATCAGTGCGGTGGGTGAGGTTCTCGGGAACACTGAAGCTTTCTTT. As protein: CAISAVGEVLGNTEAFF.

This clone was observed a handful of times. The genes are TRBV2 and TRBJ2-7, with D hard to call. Germline CDR1 is SNHLY and CDR2 is FYNNEI. The CDR3 totals 11 residues. V gave up 6 bases and J gave up 7 bases, with 10 bases separating them. CDR3 bases: TGTGCCAGCAGGAAGATGGAGGAGCAGTACTTC. Translating gives CASRKMEEQYF.

The CDR3 DNA sequence: TGTGCCAGCAGCTTAGGGGGGACTAGAATCTACGAGCAGTACTTC. It yields the protein CASSLGGTRIYEQYF. This chain connects TRBV7-3 to TRBJ2-7; TRBD2 aligns across 8 bases. CDR3 length equals 15 residues. Germline-derived CDR1 and CDR2 are SGHTA and FQGTGA. J gave up 3 bases and V 2 bases, and 6 bases lay outside the gene matches.

V is TRBV4-1 and J is TRBJ2-4; a possible D gene is TRBD1 (6 bases). The CDR3 is 17 residues long. Looked up from germline, CDR1 is MGHRA and CDR2 is YSYEKL. With 3 bases removed from V and 0 bases from J, the gap between germline ends came to 15 bases. This CDR3 is CASSQIGQTLAKNIQYF. In DNA form, the CDR3 reads TGCGCCAGCAGCCAGATAGGACAGACTTTAGCCAAAAACATTCAGTACTTC.

The chain couples TRBV7-9 to TRBJ1-1, with no clear D. In germline, CDR1 is SEHNR, CDR2 FQNEAQ (reference sequence). V shed 0 bases and J shed 4 bases, with 15 bases lying between them. The CDR3 contains 16 residues. CDR3 region: CASSLAGAFLGTEAFF. The CDR3 coding sequence is TGTGCCAGCAGCTTAGCAGGAGCTTTTCTCGGCACTGAAGCTTTCTTT. The full variable domain, its missing parts supplied by reference TRBV7-9 and TRBJ1-1, is DTGVSQNPRHKITKRGQNVTFRCDPISEHNRLYWYRQTLGQGPEFLTYFQNEAQLEKSRLLSDRFSAERPKGSFSTLEIQRTEQGDSAMYLCASSLAGAFLGTEAFFGQGTRLTVV.